Here is one TCR beta chain with its context. Authors' data handling: By means of reference gene primer amplification, nucleated cell counts were estimated. The data were produced by immunoSEQ multiplex PCR, yet TCRdb's version contains in-frame clones alone and is incomplete. That table gives V, J and clone size, and the DNA gave D and trimming. This sample yields some 97,000 clones, of which roughly 92% are seen a single time; 4.5% to 6% belongs to the top ten. This record comes from a study of blood T cell repertoires in COVID-19. Study at large: Samples taken during acute and convalescent COVID-19 were collected in the United States, Italy and Spain. Sample material is recorded as cDNA or gDNA derived from T cells, B-cell-depleted T cells, or PBMCs.

This CDR3 is 16 amino acids long. CDR1 and CDR2 (germline): LNHNV, YYDKDF (reference sequence). V lost 0 bases and J lost 4, with 16 bases in between. Sequencing used peripheral blood. This chain connects TRBV15 to TRBJ2-7; weak D call: TRBD2 (6 bases). The sequence came from a man between 65 and 85 years old with acute or convalescent COVID-19. In DNA, the CDR3 is TGTGCCACCAGCAGAGATCAGGGTAGCGGAAATTACGAGCAGTACTTC. It yields the protein CATSRDQGSGNYEQYF.